This T cell receptor (beta chain) was sequenced in a study of shared clonotypes between healthy human individuals. Study background: Donors consisted of a couple of women and three men between 18 and 49.

Subsets obtained from CD4+ cells comprised CD45RA+ naive and CD45RA-negative memory cells. This clone occurred many times. Its specificity is not known. CDR3 length: 13 amino acids. The V gene end was trimmed by 9 bases and the J gene end by 9 bases; junction bases not matched to a gene: 9. CDR1 and CDR2 from the germline V gene are ENHRY and SYGVKD. Some clones are missing from TCRdb's copy, which holds only in-frame ones; the method was immunoSEQ multiplex PCR. The sample consists of over 850,000 clones, more than 75% of them appearing once. General study points: Shared across four donors were roughly 5.3% of the naive CD4 clonotypes. Blood alone was sampled, and tissue repertoires likely differ.

The chain joins TRBV10-3 to TRBJ2-1, with 9 bases fitting TRBD2. This clonotype originated in a man younger than 30 in good health. Some clones in this sample may be carry-over from other donors' samples. Sequenced material: memory CD4+ T cells from PBMCs. Subset specified: CD45RA-negative fraction. The CDR3, as DNA: TGTGCCATAGGACTAGCGTCTCCCCTTGAGCAGTTCTTC. It encodes CAIGLASPLEQFF.